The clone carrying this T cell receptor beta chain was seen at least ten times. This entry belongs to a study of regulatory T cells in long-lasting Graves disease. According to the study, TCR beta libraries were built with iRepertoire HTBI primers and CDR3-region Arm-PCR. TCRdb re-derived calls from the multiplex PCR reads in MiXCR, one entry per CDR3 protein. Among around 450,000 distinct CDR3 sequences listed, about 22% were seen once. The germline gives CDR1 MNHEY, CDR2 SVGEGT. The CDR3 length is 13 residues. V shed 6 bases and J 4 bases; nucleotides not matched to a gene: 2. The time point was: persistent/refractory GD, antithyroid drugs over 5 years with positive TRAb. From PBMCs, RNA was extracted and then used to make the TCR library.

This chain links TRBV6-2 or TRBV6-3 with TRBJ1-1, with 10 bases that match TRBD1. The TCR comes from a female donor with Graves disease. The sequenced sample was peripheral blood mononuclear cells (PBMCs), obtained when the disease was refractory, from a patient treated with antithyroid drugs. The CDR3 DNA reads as TGTGCCAGCAGGGGACAGGGGATCACTGAAGCTTTCTTT. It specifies CASRGQGITEAFF.